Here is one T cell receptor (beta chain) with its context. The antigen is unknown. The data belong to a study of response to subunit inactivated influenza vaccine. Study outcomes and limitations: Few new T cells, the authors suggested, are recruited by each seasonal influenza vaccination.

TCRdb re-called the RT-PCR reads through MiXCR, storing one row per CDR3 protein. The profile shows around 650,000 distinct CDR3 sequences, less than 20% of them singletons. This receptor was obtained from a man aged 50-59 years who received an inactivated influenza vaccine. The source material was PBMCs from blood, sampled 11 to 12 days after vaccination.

The CDR3 sequence is CATFDGDEQFF. CDR3 DNA: TGTGCCACCTTTGATGGGGATGAGCAGTTCTTC. The V gene is TRBV28, the J gene TRBJ2-1, with no clear D. V lost 10 bases to trimming and J lost 8 bases, with 12 bases between them. The CDR3 spans 11 residues. The germline gives CDR1 MDHEN, CDR2 SYDVKM.